A single sample is the source of the 23 T cell receptor beta chains below, sequenced in a study of neoadjuvant anti-PD-1 for oral cavity cancer. Time point in this sample: after neoadjuvant nivolumab, at surgical resection. TCRdb keeps only in-frame clones here, not all; method: immunoSEQ multiplex PCR. The sample lists roughly 14,000 clones, 70% to 75% occurring once. This specimen was PBMCs, taken after nivolumab (anti-PD-1) treatment. The receptor source for this set is a person aged 35 to 85 with oral cavity squamous cell carcinoma.

This clone was counted a single time. This sequence joins TRBV9 and TRBJ2-5; D is unresolved. Trimming cost V 7 bases and J 5 bases, with 15 bases left between them. The CDR3 length is 13 residues. Germline CDR1 is SGDLS and CDR2 is YYNGEE. The CDR3 DNA sequence: TGTGCCAGCGGTGGATTAGTTTCGGAGACCCAGTACTTC. Translated, it gives CASGGLVSETQYF.

The chain uses TRBV2 and TRBJ2-3; 9 bases are a match to TRBD1. There are 15 residues in the CDR3. The ends lost 7 bases at V and 4 bases at J; junction bases unmatched: 9. Germline V CDR1 and CDR2: SNHLY, FYNNEI. For the CDR3, the DNA is TGTGCCAGCAACCCAACAGGGGGCAGGGCAGATACGCAGTATTTT. This translates into CASNPTGGRADTQYF.

The chain carries TRBV11-2 and TRBJ2-2; TRBD2 matches at 15 bases. V dropped 4 bases and J dropped 7; count of bases not matched to a gene: 4. Germline V CDR1 and CDR2: SGHAT, FQNNGV. This CDR3 has 16 residues. CDR3 coding DNA: TGTGCCAGCAGCTGGGGACTAGCGGGAGGTGGCGGGGAGCTGTTTTTT. Its protein is CASSWGLAGGGGELFF. The whole variable domain, remainder taken from reference TRBV11-2 and TRBJ2-2, is EAGVAQSPRYKIIEKRQSVAFWCNPISGHATLYWYQQILGQGPKLLIQFQNNGVVDDSQLPKDRFSAERLKGVDSTLKIQPAKLEDSAVYLCASSWGLAGGGGELFFGEGSRLTVL.

This chain connects TRBV6-1 to TRBJ1-3; D gene unclear. The V and J ends lost 2 bases and 3 bases respectively, with 14 bases between them. Germline loops: CDR1 MNHNS, CDR2 SASEGT. The CDR3 consists of 16 residues. CDR3: CASSEFDGSFGNTIYF. For the CDR3, the DNA is TGTGCCAGCAGTGAATTTGACGGTTCCTTTGGAAACACCATATATTTT.

V is TRBV7-8 and J is TRBJ2-7; either TRBD1 or TRBD2 may fit D (7 bases each). Trimming stripped 5 bases from V and 4 bases from J, with 21 bases between. CDR1 and CDR2 from the germline V gene are SGHVS and FQNEAQ. The length of the CDR3 is 16 residues. CDR3 loop: CASSPGQAPAGYEQYF. The CDR3 nucleotides are TGTGCCAGCAGCCCAGGACAGGCCCCAGCGGGATACGAGCAGTACTTC.

The rearrangement joins TRBV9 to TRBJ1-5; possible D gene TRBD1, 6 bases. The CDR3 is made up of 14 amino acids. V was shortened by 3 bases and J by 8 bases, with 15 bases between the two germline ends. The germline CDR1 and CDR2 sequences are SGDLS and YYNGEE. The CDR3 is CASSAGQTTEPQHF. Written as DNA, the CDR3 is TGTGCCAGCAGCGCCGGACAGACCACAGAGCCCCAGCATTTT.

The chain carries TRBV19 and TRBJ2-3, with D maybe TRBD2 (5 bases). Per the germline V gene, CDR1 is LNHDA and CDR2 is SQIVND (reference sequence). The length of the CDR3 is 16 residues. V was clipped by 5 bases and J by 0 bases, with 15 bases between them. CDR3 loop: CASSSSAGASTDTQYF. CDR3 bases: TGTGCCAGTAGTTCATCGGCGGGTGCTAGCACAGATACGCAGTATTTT.

In this sample, this clone turned up once. The chain links TRBV6-1 to TRBJ2-1; 10 bases are shared with TRBD1. The CDR3 runs to 14 residues. Germline assignment: CDR1 MNHNS and CDR2 SASEGT. The trim removed 5 bases at V and 7 bases at J, leaving 5 bases unmatched. The CDR3 sequence is CASSPGQGWNEQFF. The CDR3, as DNA: TGTGCCAGCAGTCCGGGACAGGGGTGGAATGAGCAGTTCTTC.

The CDR3 nucleotides are TGTGCCAGCAGCTTAGCCGGGAGAGAGACCCAGTACTTC. Amino acid sequence: CASSLAGRETQYF. The gene calls are TRBV7-9 and TRBJ2-5; D perhaps matches TRBD2 (6 bases). CDR1 is SEHNR, CDR2 FQNEAQ, per germline (reference sequence). This CDR3 spans 13 amino acids. V lost 0 bases and J 4 bases, leaving 6 bases between the germline ends.

A single count supports this clone. The chain links TRBV6-5 to TRBJ2-7; D call uncertain. Trimming removed 4 bases from V and 2 bases from J, with 18 bases in between. Germline values: CDR1 MNHEY, CDR2 SVGAGI. The CDR3 runs 16 residues. The CDR3 sequence: CASSSLQTPAPYEQYF. The CDR3 bases are TGTGCCAGCAGTTCCCTCCAGACTCCCGCCCCCTACGAGCAGTACTTC.

The V call is TRBV27, the J call TRBJ2-1, with TRBD2 matching over 9 bases. There are 16 residues in the CDR3. The trim removed 6 bases at V and 1 base at J, leaving 7 bases unmatched. The germline V gene encodes CDR1 MNHEY and CDR2 SMNVEV (reference sequence). The CDR3 reads CASSPSGIGSYNEQFF. The CDR3 coding sequence is TGTGCCAGCAGCCCTAGCGGGATTGGATCCTACAATGAGCAGTTCTTC.

The table lists this clone with a count of one. The V and J genes are TRBV20-1 and TRBJ2-1; D is uncertain. Germline assignment: CDR1 DFQATT and CDR2 SNEGSKA (reference sequence). The CDR3 loop spans 11 amino acids. Trimming pared 6 bases from V and 7 bases from J, leaving 10 bases between. The CDR3 bases are TGCAGTGCCTTGGTCCGAAATGAGCAGTTCTTC. It codes for CSALVRNEQFF.

V gene TRBV7-9 combines with J gene TRBJ1-2; perhaps TRBD1 as D (5 bases). This CDR3 has 13 amino acids. The V end was cut by 4 bases, the J end by 7 bases, with 13 bases between. Germline CDR1 SEHNR, CDR2 FQNEAQ (reference sequence). The CDR3 bases are TGTGCCAGCAGCTCAACAGGCGAGGTTGGCTACACCTTC. It encodes CASSSTGEVGYTF.

The V and J genes are TRBV6-1 and TRBJ1-3, with 9 positions matching TRBD1. The junction had 2 bases not matched to a gene; V was cut back by 5 bases and J by 0 bases. This CDR3 spans 15 amino acids. CDR1 is MNHNS, CDR2 SASEGT, per germline. CDR3: CASSLGQGSGNTIYF. As DNA, the CDR3 is TGTGCCAGCAGTCTGGGACAGGGCTCTGGAAACACCATATATTTT.

V usage is TRBV11-2 and J usage is TRBJ2-3; 7 bases fit TRBD2. The germline V gene encodes CDR1 SGHAT and CDR2 FQNNGV. Losses at the gene ends were 4 bases for V and 2 bases for J; bases not matched to a gene: 15. The CDR3 length is 18 residues. The CDR3 here is CASSSPAGIRPSTDTQYF. The CDR3 nucleotides are TGTGCCAGCAGCTCCCCAGCGGGAATCAGACCTTCCACAGATACGCAGTATTTT.

This clone has a handful of counts. V usage is TRBV5-1 and J usage is TRBJ2-7; TRBD2 agrees at 9 bases. The CDR3 is made up of 16 amino acids. Looked up from germline, CDR1 is SGHRS and CDR2 is YFSETQ. The V gene end was trimmed by 4 bases and the J gene end by 0 bases; junction bases not matched to a gene: 8. CDR3 loop: CASSPLAGGSSYEQYF. In DNA form, the CDR3 reads TGCGCCAGCAGCCCACTAGCGGGCGGTAGCTCCTACGAGCAGTACTTC.

The gene calls are TRBV11-2 and TRBJ1-1; D perhaps matches TRBD1 (6 bases). The CDR3 is 17 residues long. V shed 1 base and J shed 5 bases, with 20 bases lying between them. Germline loops: CDR1 SGHAT, CDR2 FQNNGV. The CDR3 nucleotides are TGTGCCAGCAGCTTAGCCTCCTACGCAGGGGCGGGAACTGAAGCTTTCTTT. Protein: CASSLASYAGAGTEAFF.

This clone has only a few counts. V and J are TRBV2 and TRBJ1-1; 7 bases line up with TRBD1. This CDR3 region has 13 residues. V trimming: 7 bases; J trimming: 5 bases; junction bases outside the gene matches: 7. Germline V gene sequence: CDR1 SNHLY, CDR2 FYNNEI. CDR3 DNA: TGTGCCAGCACCCAGGGGGGGGTTACTGAAGCTTTCTTT. Protein: CASTQGGVTEAFF.

This chain links TRBV19 with TRBJ2-7; TRBD1 matches 10 bases. Unmatched junction bases numbered 4, after V lost 0 bases and J lost 2 bases. CDR3 length: 16 amino acids. Per germline, CDR1 LNHDA and CDR2 SQIVND (reference sequence). In DNA, the CDR3 is TGTGCCAGTAGTATAGATGCGGGGACAGGGGCCTACGAGCAGTACTTC. This encodes CASSIDAGTGAYEQYF.

The chain joins TRBV5-5 to TRBJ2-7, with no clear D. Germline loops: CDR1 SGHKS, CDR2 YYEKEE (reference sequence). The CDR3 is 14 residues long. Deletions cut 1 base from V and 1 base from J, with 9 bases between. CDR3 region: CASSLMSLSYEQYF. Written as DNA, the CDR3 is TGTGCCAGCAGCTTGATGAGCCTATCCTACGAGCAGTACTTC.

V usage is TRBV11-2 and J usage is TRBJ2-2; the D is unclear. V lost 2 bases to trimming and J lost 4 bases, with 8 bases between them. The CDR3 consists of 14 residues. CDR1 SGHAT and CDR2 FQNNGV come from the germline V gene. CDR3: CASSLQLSTGELFF. The CDR3 DNA sequence: TGTGCCAGCAGCTTACAGCTATCCACCGGGGAGCTGTTTTTT.

This sequence joins TRBV9 and TRBJ2-3, with a possible D match to TRBD1 (6 bases). Per germline, CDR1 SGDLS and CDR2 YYNGEE. The V gene lost 3 bases and the J gene lost 2 bases, with 16 bases spanning the gap. The CDR3 runs 16 residues. The CDR3 protein is CASSAEPGTPTDTQYF. The CDR3 DNA reads as TGTGCCAGCAGCGCGGAGCCCGGGACACCCACAGATACGCAGTATTTT.

The chain employs TRBV6-1 and TRBJ1-2, with D maybe TRBD1 (5 bases). The CDR3 is made up of 15 amino acids. V was shortened by 5 bases and J by 8 bases, with 21 bases between the two germline ends. The V gene's germline CDR1 is MNHNS and CDR2 SASEGT. This CDR3 reads CASSQPLLRGIGYTF. The CDR3 DNA sequence: TGTGCCAGCAGTCAACCACTCTTACGGGGCATCGGCTACACCTTC.